The sequence of this T cell receptor (beta chain) was determined in a study of T and B cells in COVID-19 patients. Looking at the study overall: Peripheral blood came from COVID-19 patients with active infection or after recovery.

TRB rearrangements were amplified by multiplex PCR with BIOMED2 TRB-A/B primers. MiXCR, applied by TCRdb to the multiplex PCR reads, yields one record per CDR3 protein. The sample lists 7,500 to 9,500 distinct CDR3 sequences; about 28% were seen once. From blood, about 240-550 ng of genomic DNA served as TRB template. Overall study results and limits: In COVID-19 patients, T cell receptor beta variable and joining gene use was reportedly strongly skewed.

The CDR3 sequence is 15 residues long. V lost 2 bases and J lost 2, with 13 bases in between. CDR1 and CDR2 (germline): ENHRY, SYGVKD. About this clonotype itself: Its matching antigen is unknown.

The material sequenced was blood. V gene TRBV10-3 combines with J gene TRBJ2-7; D not certain. The receptor's source is a human donor who had recovered from COVID-19. This CDR3 is CAISEGETQAYEQYF. As DNA, the CDR3 is TGTGCCATCAGTGAGGGTGAGACCCAAGCCTACGAGCAGTACTTC.